The 21 T cell receptor beta chains reported below all come from one sample, sequenced in a study of cytomegalovirus exposure and HLA in healthy donors. PCR used 60 Vbeta primers and 13 Jbeta primers. The data were produced by immunoSEQ multiplex PCR, yet TCRdb's version contains in-frame clones alone and is incomplete. The repertoire has about 160,000 clones, 80% of them found once; the top ten carry roughly 10%. Sequenced sample: PBMCs. These receptors were taken from a man aged 18 to 30 in good health and CMV-seropositive.

The V and J genes are TRBV30 and TRBJ1-3; D is unclear. Germline assignment: CDR1 GTSNPN and CDR2 SVGIG (reference sequence). V lost 2 bases to trimming and J lost 4 bases, with 12 bases between them. This CDR3 is 14 amino acids long. The CDR3 bases are TGTGCCTGGAGTACCGGGGTACAGGGAAACACCATATATTTT. It specifies CAWSTGVQGNTIYF.

The V call is TRBV6-4, the J call TRBJ2-1; a weak D match, TRBD1 (6 bases). The CDR3 length is 14 residues. With 2 bases removed from V and 4 bases from J, the gap between germline ends came to 9 bases. The germline CDR1 and CDR2 sequences are MRHNA and SNTAGT. The CDR3 sequence is CASSDDGQYNEQFF. DNA for the CDR3: TGTGCCAGCAGTGACGATGGACAGTACAATGAGCAGTTCTTC.

This rearrangement joins TRBV4-1 to TRBJ2-1, with D maybe TRBD2 (6 bases). This CDR3 spans 16 amino acids. Per germline, CDR1 MGHRA and CDR2 YSYEKL. V lost 3 bases to trimming and J lost 6 bases, with 18 bases between them. The CDR3 DNA reads TGCGCCAGCAGCCAGCAAGATGGGACTGGCCGCAATGAGCAGTTCTTC. Translation gives CASSQQDGTGRNEQFF.

V gene TRBV10-1 combines with J gene TRBJ2-1, with 7 bases identical to TRBD2. The CDR3 has 18 residues. Trimming took 4 bases from V and 4 from J; bases not matched to a gene: 16. In germline, CDR1 is WNHNN, CDR2 SYGVQD (reference sequence). The CDR3, as DNA: TGCGCCAGCAGTGCCCAGGGTATGGGGAGGGAACCTTACAATGAGCAGTTCTTC. Its translation: CASSAQGMGREPYNEQFF.

This rearrangement joins TRBV4-3 to TRBJ2-7; 7 nucleotides match TRBD2. Trimming cost V 4 bases and J 2 bases; bases outside gene matches: 8. Germline V gene sequence: CDR1 LGHNA, CDR2 YSLEER. The CDR3 spans 15 residues. The CDR3 sequence: CASSPTAGQPYEQYF. CDR3 DNA sequence: TGCGCCAGCAGCCCAACAGCGGGGCAACCCTACGAGCAGTACTTC.

This clone was counted between two and nine times. The J gene is TRBJ2-5, the V gene TRBV18; D may be TRBD1 (6 bases). CDR3 length: 14 residues. V lost 6 bases, J lost 5 bases, and 16 bases lay in between. Germline V gives CDR1 KGHSH, CDR2 LQKENI. CDR3 bases: TGTGCCAGCTCGGATTCAGGGGTCCGGGAGACCCAGTACTTC. Its protein product is CASSDSGVRETQYF.

The chain recombines TRBV7-6 with TRBJ2-1; 7 bases map to TRBD1. V lost 5 bases and J lost 6; bases outside the gene matches: 10. This CDR3 region has 15 residues. Germline CDR1 reads SGHVS; CDR2 reads FNYEAQ. The CDR3 sequence: CASSPGDRNSNEQFF. In DNA form, the CDR3 reads TGTGCCAGCAGCCCTGGGGACAGAAATAGCAATGAGCAGTTCTTC.

V usage is TRBV15 and J usage is TRBJ2-1, with TRBD2 matching over 7 bases. Germline assignment: CDR1 LNHNV and CDR2 YYDKDF (reference sequence). The V gene end was trimmed by 0 bases and the J gene end by 2 bases; junction bases not matched to a gene: 10. This CDR3 has 18 amino acids. The CDR3 coding sequence is TGTGCCACCAGCAGAGATGAGGCCAGCGGGACTCCCTACAATGAGCAGTTCTTC. Encoded protein: CATSRDEASGTPYNEQFF.

V is TRBV6-5 and J is TRBJ2-2; D gene unclear. Germline V gene sequence: CDR1 MNHEY, CDR2 SVGAGI. Trimming took off 4 bases at V and 2 bases at J, with 5 bases between the two ends. This CDR3 region has 13 residues. The DNA of the CDR3 is TGTGCCAGCAGTTCAGTTAACACCGGGGAGCTGTTTTTT. Translation gives CASSSVNTGELFF.

The chain couples TRBV15 to TRBJ1-1, with D uncertain. This CDR3 is built from 15 residues. Trimming cost V 0 bases and J 4 bases, with 12 bases left between them. Germline values: CDR1 LNHNV, CDR2 YYDKDF (reference sequence). The CDR3 here is CATSRDPGQITEAFF. CDR3 coding DNA: TGTGCCACCAGCAGAGACCCGGGTCAAATCACTGAAGCTTTCTTT.

The genes are TRBV5-6 and TRBJ1-5; tentative D call: TRBD1 (6 bases). The CDR3 consists of 14 residues. Germline V gene sequence: CDR1 SGHDT, CDR2 YYEEEE. V lost 7 bases, J lost 3 bases, and 14 bases lay in between. In DNA, the CDR3 is TGTGCCAGCTTTAATAGGGGGAACAATCAGCCCCAGCATTTT. Protein sequence: CASFNRGNNQPQHF.

The chain is built from TRBV9 and TRBJ2-1; no firm D call. Trimming took 3 bases from V and 0 from J, leaving 7 bases between them. From germline, CDR1 is SGDLS and CDR2 YYNGEE. The length of the CDR3 is 14 residues. In DNA, the CDR3 is TGTGCCAGCAGCGCCACTCCCTCCTACAATGAGCAGTTCTTC. As protein: CASSATPSYNEQFF.

Concerning this clone: A junction boundary mismatches the germline segment, possibly from a read error. The V and J genes are TRBV7-9 and TRBJ2-2, with a possible D match to TRBD2 (6 bases). The CDR3 extends over 15 amino acids. The germline gives CDR1 SEHNR, CDR2 FQNEAQ (reference sequence). The CDR3 DNA sequence: TGTTCCAGCAGCTTACGAGGAGGGGCCACCGGGGAGCTGTTTTTT. Protein product: CSSSLRGGATGELFF.

This clone turned up a few times. CDR3 protein: CASSQTYQPQHF. CDR3 bases: TGTGCCAGCAGTCAAACCTACCAGCCCCAGCATTTT. V is TRBV2 and J is TRBJ1-5; D is unresolved. The CDR3 loop spans 12 amino acids. Per germline, CDR1 SNHLY and CDR2 FYNNEI. V was trimmed by 5 bases and J by 7 bases, leaving 9 bases between them. The complete variable domain, with remaining parts taken from reference TRBV2 and TRBJ1-5, reads EPEVTQTPSHQVTQMGQEVILRCVPISNHLYFYWYRQILGQKVEFLVSFYNNEISEKSEIFDDQFSVERPDGSNFTLKIRSTKLEDSAMYFCASSQTYQPQHFGDGTRLSIL.

The chain employs TRBV9 and TRBJ2-3, with D possibly TRBD1 on 5 matching bases. The CDR3 runs 18 residues. From germline, CDR1 is SGDLS and CDR2 YYNGEE. V lost 0 bases and J 3 bases, leaving 20 bases between the germline ends. CDR3 loop: CASSVGGVVLRGTDTQYF. CDR3 DNA sequence: TGTGCCAGCAGCGTAGGAGGAGTTGTTTTAAGGGGAACAGATACGCAGTATTTT.

CDR3 region: CASSFQSELAGYSVQFF. CDR3 nucleotide sequence: TGTGCCAGCAGCTTTCAGTCGGAGCTAGCGGGTTACTCGGTGCAGTTCTTC. The chain uses TRBV4-2 and TRBJ2-1, with 8 bases fitting TRBD2. This CDR3 spans 17 amino acids. Trimming at V came to 5 bases and at J to 12 bases, leaving 21 bases not matched to a gene. Germline lookup yields CDR1 LGHNA and CDR2 YNFKEQ.

The rearrangement joins TRBV10-2 to TRBJ2-1, with TRBD2 identical over 11 bases. Trimming cost V 6 bases and J 4 bases; bases outside gene matches: 2. The V gene's germline CDR1 is WSHSY and CDR2 SAAADI. CDR3 length: 14 amino acids. In DNA, the CDR3 is TGCGCCAGCAGCTTAGCGGGGGGGTACAATGAGCAGTTCTTC. Translated: CASSLAGGYNEQFF.

The chain's CDR3 is CASSFIDRTLHF. The CDR3 DNA reads TGTGCCAGCAGCTTCATCGACAGAACCCTCCACTTT. This chain uses TRBV7-2 with TRBJ1-6; D might be TRBD1 (5 bases). The V end lost 3 bases, the J end lost 14 bases, and 11 bases lay between the germline ends. This CDR3 is 12 amino acids long. From germline, CDR1 is SGHTA and CDR2 FQGNSA.

The rearrangement joins TRBV10-3 to TRBJ1-1; 7 nucleotides align to TRBD1. The CDR3 extends over 14 amino acids. V shed 1 base and J 5 bases; nucleotides not matched to a gene: 4. Germline lookup yields CDR1 ENHRY and CDR2 SYGVKD. CDR3 residues: CAISELRGRTEAFF. The CDR3 region has the DNA TGTGCCATCAGTGAGTTAAGGGGGCGGACTGAAGCTTTCTTT.

This clone was observed once. J is TRBJ1-1 and V is TRBV18; possibly TRBD1 for D (6 bases). This CDR3 spans 16 amino acids. The germline V gene has CDR1 KGHSH and CDR2 LQKENI. Deletions cut 0 bases from V and 2 bases from J, with 13 bases between. The CDR3 DNA sequence: TGTGCCAGCTCACCACCGGAAGGGGGAAGAAACACTGAAGCTTTCTTT. Translated: CASSPPEGGRNTEAFF.

This clone has only a few counts. This sequence joins TRBV7-2 and TRBJ2-7; possibly TRBD1 for D (6 bases). The CDR3 runs to 14 residues. Per germline, CDR1 SGHTA and CDR2 FQGNSA. V lost 6 bases, J lost 3 bases, and 15 bases lay in between. The DNA of the CDR3 is TGTGCCAGCAGTCGTGGGACACTATTCTACGAGCAGTACTTC. It codes for CASSRGTLFYEQYF.